A selection of T cell receptor beta chains follows, all from one sample in a study of early T cells in non-severe SARS-CoV-2 infection. One entry per CDR3 protein results from TCRdb running MiXCR on the 5' RACE reads. The table has roughly 70,000 distinct CDR3 sequences, around 21% seen once; the top ten hold approximately 16%. This specimen was whole blood, taken at baseline. These receptors all come from an adult who was a healthcare worker with PCR-confirmed SARS-CoV-2 infection or an uninfected control (not recorded which). The CDR3 runs from the conserved cysteine through the conserved F or W.

v_gene	j_gene	len	CDR3aa
TRBV12-3/TRBV12-4	TRBJ2-1	14	CASSFRPREGEQFF
TRBV7-6	TRBJ2-5	14	CASSVTAGLETQYF
TRBV7-2	TRBJ2-5	13	CASSLGQHRTQYF
TRBV20-1	TRBJ1-1	15	CSARGRDRKNTEAFF
TRBV5-8	TRBJ2-3	14	CASSLMAGQDTQYF
TRBV3-1	TRBJ2-5	17	CASSQGPPGLLAETQYF
TRBV10-2	TRBJ2-2	14	CASSRHQLTGELVF
TRBV3-1	TRBJ2-5	14	CASSLRQPEETQYF
TRBV9	TRBJ2-6	15	CASSVGGSGANVLTF
TRBV24-1	TRBJ2-3	15	CATSDPGGAGDTQYF
TRBV6-6	TRBJ1-1	13	CASRSAGDTEAFF